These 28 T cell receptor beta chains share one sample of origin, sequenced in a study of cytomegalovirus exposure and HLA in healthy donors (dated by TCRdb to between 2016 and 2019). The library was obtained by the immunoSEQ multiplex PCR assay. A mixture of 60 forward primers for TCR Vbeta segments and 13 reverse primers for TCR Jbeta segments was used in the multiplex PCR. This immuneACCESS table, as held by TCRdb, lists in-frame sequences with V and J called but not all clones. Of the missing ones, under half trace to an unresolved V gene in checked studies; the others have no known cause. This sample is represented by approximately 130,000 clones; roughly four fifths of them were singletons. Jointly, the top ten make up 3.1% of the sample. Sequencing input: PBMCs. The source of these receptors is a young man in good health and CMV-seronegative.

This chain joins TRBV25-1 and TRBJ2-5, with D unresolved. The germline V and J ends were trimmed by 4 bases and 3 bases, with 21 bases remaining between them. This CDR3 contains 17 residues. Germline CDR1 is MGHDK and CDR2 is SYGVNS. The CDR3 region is CASSVLRAPLSKETQYF. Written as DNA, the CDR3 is TGTGCCAGCAGTGTCCTCCGAGCCCCTTTGAGTAAAGAGACCCAGTACTTC.

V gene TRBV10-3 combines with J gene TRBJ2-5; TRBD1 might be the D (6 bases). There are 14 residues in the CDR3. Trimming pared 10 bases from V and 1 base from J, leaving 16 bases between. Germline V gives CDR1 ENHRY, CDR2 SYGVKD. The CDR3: CATQRTELQETQYF. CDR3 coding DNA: TGTGCCACCCAACGGACAGAACTCCAAGAGACCCAGTACTTC.

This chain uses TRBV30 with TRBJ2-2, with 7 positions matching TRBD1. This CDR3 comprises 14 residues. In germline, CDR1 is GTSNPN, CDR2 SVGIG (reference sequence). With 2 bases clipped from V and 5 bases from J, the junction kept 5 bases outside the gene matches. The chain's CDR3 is CAWSKGGGTGELFF. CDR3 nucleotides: TGTGCCTGGAGTAAAGGGGGCGGGACCGGGGAGCTGTTTTTT.

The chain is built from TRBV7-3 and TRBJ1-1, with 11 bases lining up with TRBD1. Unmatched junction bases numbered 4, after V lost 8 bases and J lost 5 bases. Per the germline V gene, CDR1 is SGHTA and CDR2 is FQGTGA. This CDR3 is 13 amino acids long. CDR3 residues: CASGQGANTEAFF. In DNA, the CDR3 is TGTGCCAGCGGACAGGGGGCGAATACTGAAGCTTTCTTT. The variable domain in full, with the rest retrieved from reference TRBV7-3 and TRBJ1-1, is GAGVSQTPSNKVTEKGKYVELRCDPISGHTALYWYRQSLGQGPEFLIYFQGTGAADDSGLPNDRFFAVRPEGSVSTLKIQRTERGDSAVYLCASGQGANTEAFFGQGTRLTVV.

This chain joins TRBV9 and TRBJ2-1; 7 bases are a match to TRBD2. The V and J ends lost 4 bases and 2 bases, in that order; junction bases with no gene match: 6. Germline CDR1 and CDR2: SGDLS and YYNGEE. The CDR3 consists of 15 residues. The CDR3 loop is CASSPGGGTYNEQFF. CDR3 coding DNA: TGTGCCAGCAGCCCGGGAGGCGGGACCTACAATGAGCAGTTCTTC. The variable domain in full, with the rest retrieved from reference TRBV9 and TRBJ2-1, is DSGVTQTPKHLITATGQRVTLRCSPRSGDLSVYWYQQSLDQGLQFLIQYYNGEERAKGNILERFSAQQFPDLHSELNLSSLELGDSALYFCASSPGGGTYNEQFFGPGTRLTVL.

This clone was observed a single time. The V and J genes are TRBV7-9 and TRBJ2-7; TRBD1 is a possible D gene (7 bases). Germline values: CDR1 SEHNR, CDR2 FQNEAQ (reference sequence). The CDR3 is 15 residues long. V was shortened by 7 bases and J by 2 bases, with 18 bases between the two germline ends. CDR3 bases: TGTGCCAGCACTCCAGGCTCAGGGGGGACCTACGAGCAGTACTTC. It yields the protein CASTPGSGGTYEQYF.

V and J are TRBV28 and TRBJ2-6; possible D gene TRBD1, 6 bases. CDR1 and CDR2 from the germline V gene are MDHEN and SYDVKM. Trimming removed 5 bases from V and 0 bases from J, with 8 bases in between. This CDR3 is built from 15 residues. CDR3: CASSPGDSGANVLTF. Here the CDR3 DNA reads TGTGCCAGCAGTCCAGGGGACTCTGGGGCCAACGTCCTGACTTTC.

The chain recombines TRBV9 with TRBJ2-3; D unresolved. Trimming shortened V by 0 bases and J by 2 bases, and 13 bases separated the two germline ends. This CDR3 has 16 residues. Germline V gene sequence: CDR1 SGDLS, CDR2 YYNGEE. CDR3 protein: CASSVVMGTDTDTQYF. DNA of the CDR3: TGTGCCAGCAGCGTAGTCATGGGCACAGACACAGATACGCAGTATTTT.

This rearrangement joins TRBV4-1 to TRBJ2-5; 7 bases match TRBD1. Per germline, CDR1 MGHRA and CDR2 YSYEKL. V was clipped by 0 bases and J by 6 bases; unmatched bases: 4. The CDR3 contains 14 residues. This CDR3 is CASSQDRGTQTQYF. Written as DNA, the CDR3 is TGCGCCAGCAGCCAAGACAGGGGGACCCAGACCCAGTACTTC.

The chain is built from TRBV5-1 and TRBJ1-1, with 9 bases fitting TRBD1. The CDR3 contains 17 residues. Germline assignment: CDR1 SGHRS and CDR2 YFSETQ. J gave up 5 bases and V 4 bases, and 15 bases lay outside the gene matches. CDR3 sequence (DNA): TGCGCCAGCAGCCAACAGGGGGCGATGATGGTTGGGACTGAAGCTTTCTTT. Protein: CASSQQGAMMVGTEAFF.

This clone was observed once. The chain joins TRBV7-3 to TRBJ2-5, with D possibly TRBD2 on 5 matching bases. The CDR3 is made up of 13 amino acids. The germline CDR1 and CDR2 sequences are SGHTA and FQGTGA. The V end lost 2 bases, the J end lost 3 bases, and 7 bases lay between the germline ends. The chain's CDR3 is CASSLEREETQYF. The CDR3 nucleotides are TGTGCCAGCAGCTTAGAGAGGGAAGAGACCCAGTACTTC.

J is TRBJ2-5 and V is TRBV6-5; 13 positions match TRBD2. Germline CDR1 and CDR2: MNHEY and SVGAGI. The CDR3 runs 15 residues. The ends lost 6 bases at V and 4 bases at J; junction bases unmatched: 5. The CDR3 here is CASRATSGGRETQYF. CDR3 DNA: TGTGCCAGCAGGGCGACTAGCGGGGGGAGAGAGACCCAGTACTTC.

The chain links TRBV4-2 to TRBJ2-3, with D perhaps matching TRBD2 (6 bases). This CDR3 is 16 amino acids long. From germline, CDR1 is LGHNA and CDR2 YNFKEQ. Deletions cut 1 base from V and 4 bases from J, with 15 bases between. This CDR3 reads CASSQGLALGPDTQYF. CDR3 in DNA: TGTGCCAGCAGCCAAGGGCTAGCGCTCGGACCAGATACGCAGTATTTT.

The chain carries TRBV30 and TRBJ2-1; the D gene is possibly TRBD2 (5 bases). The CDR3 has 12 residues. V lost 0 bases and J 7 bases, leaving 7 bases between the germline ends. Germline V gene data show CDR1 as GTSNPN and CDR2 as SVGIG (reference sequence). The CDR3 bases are TGTGCCTGGAGTGTCGGGGAGAATGAGCAGTTCTTC. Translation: CAWSVGENEQFF.

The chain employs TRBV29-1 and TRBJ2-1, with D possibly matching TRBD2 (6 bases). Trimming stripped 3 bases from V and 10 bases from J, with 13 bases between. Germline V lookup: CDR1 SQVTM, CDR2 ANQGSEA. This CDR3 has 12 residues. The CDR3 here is CSVERRGIEQFF. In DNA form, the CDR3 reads TGCAGCGTTGAGAGGAGGGGAATCGAGCAGTTCTTC.

CDR3 sequence: CASTLGDSNTGELFF. CDR3 nucleotide sequence: TGTGCCAGCACCTTGGGGGACTCGAACACCGGGGAGCTGTTTTTT. The V call is TRBV7-9, the J call TRBJ2-2; D possibly corresponds to TRBD2 (6 bases). Germline assignment: CDR1 SEHNR and CDR2 FQNEAQ (reference sequence). This CDR3 contains 15 residues. Trimming removed 7 bases at V and 0 bases at J, with 12 bases between.

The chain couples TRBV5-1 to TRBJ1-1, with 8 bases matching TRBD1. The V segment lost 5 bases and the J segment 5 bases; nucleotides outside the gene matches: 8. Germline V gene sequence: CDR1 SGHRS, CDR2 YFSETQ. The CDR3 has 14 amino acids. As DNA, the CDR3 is TGCGCCAGCAGGGAACCAGGGGGCGGAACTGAAGCTTTCTTT. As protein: CASREPGGGTEAFF.

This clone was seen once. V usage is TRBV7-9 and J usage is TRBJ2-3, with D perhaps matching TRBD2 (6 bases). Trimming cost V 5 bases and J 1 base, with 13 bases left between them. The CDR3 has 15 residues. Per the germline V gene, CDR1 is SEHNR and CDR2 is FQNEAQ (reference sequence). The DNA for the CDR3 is TGTGCCAGCAGCGAGTGGGCTAGCGGCACAGATACGCAGTATTTT. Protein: CASSEWASGTDTQYF.

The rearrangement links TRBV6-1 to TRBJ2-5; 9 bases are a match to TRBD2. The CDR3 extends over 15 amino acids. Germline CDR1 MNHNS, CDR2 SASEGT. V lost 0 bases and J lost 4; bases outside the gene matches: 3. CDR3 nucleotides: TGTGCCAGCAGTGAAGCGCAACTAGCGGGAGAGACCCAGTACTTC. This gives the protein CASSEAQLAGETQYF.

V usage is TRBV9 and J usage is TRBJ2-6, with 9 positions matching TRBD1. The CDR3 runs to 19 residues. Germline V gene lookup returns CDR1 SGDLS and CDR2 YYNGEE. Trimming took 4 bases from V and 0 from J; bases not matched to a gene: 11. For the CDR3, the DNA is TGTGCCAGCAGCAACATAAACAGGGGGCGACTCTCTGGGGCCAACGTCCTGACTTTC. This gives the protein CASSNINRGRLSGANVLTF.

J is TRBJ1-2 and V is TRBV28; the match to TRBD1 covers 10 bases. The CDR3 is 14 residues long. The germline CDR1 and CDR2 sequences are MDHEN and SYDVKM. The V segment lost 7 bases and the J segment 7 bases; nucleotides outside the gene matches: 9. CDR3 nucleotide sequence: TGTGCCAGCACCCTCAGTGACAGGGGGCTTGGCTACACCTTC. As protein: CASTLSDRGLGYTF.

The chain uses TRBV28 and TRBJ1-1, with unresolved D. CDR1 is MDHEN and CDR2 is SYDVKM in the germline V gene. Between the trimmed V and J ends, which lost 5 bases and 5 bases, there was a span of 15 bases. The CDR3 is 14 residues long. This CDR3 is CASSPPNRGTEAFF. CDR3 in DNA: TGTGCCAGCAGTCCCCCCAACCGGGGAACTGAAGCTTTCTTT.

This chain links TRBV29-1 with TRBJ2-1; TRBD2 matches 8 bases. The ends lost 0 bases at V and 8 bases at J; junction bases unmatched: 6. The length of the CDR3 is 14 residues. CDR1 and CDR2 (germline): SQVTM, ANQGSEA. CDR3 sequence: CSVEEAGATHEQFF. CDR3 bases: TGCAGCGTTGAAGAAGCGGGAGCCACGCATGAGCAGTTCTTC.

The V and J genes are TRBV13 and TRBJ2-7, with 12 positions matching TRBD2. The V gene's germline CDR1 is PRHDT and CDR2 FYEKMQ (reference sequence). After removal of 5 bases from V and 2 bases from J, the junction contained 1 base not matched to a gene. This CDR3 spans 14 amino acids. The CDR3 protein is CASSPSGRAYEQYF. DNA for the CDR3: TGTGCCAGCAGCCCTAGCGGGAGGGCCTACGAGCAGTACTTC. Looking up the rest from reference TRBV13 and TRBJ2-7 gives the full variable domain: AAGVIQSPRHLIKEKRETATLKCYPIPRHDTVYWYQQGPGQDPQFLISFYEKMQSDKGSIPDRFSAQQFSDYHSELNMSSLELGDSALYFCASSPSGRAYEQYFGPGTRLTVT.

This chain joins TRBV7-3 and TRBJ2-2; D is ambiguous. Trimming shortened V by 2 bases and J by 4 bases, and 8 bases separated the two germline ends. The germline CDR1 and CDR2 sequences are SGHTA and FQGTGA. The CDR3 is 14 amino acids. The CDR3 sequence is CASSLGVATGELFF. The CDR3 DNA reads TGTGCCAGCAGCTTAGGAGTTGCCACCGGGGAGCTGTTTTTT.

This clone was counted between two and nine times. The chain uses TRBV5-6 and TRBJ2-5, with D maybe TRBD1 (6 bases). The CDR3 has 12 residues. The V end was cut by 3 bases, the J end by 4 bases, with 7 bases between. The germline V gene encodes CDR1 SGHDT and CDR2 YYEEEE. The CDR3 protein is CASSYRAETQYF. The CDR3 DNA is TGTGCCAGCAGCTACAGGGCAGAGACCCAGTACTTC.

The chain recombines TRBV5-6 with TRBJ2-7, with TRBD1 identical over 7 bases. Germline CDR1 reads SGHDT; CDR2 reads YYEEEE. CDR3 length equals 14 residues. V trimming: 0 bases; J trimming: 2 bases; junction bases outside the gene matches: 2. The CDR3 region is CASSLVGGTYEQYF. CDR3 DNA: TGTGCCAGCAGCTTGGTAGGGGGCACCTACGAGCAGTACTTC.

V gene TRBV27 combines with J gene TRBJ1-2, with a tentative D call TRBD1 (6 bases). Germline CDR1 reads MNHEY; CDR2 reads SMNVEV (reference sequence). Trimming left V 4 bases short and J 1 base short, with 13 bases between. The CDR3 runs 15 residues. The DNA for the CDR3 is TGTGCCAGCAGTTGGGAGCGGGGACATAACTATGGCTACACCTTC. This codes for CASSWERGHNYGYTF.